Each of the 8 T cell receptor beta chains below was sequenced from the same sample in a study of cytomegalovirus exposure and HLA in healthy donors. PCR involved 60 Vbeta and 13 Jbeta primers. The protocol was immunoSEQ multiplex PCR, while the TCRdb copy is restricted to in-frame clones and leaves out a portion. The repertoire includes around 98,000 clones, 60% to 80% of them detected once, and about 3.8% sits in the top ten. Sequences were obtained from PBMCs. Receptors originate from a middle-aged woman in good health and CMV-seronegative.

The CDR3 is CASSPTGNNYGYTF. The DNA for the CDR3 is TGTGCCAGCAGCCCGACAGGGAATAACTATGGCTACACCTTC. V is TRBV7-9 and J is TRBJ1-2; the match to TRBD1 covers 7 bases. Germline V gene lookup returns CDR1 SEHNR and CDR2 FQNEAQ (reference sequence). This CDR3 is built from 14 residues. The V gene end was trimmed by 5 bases and the J gene end by 1 base; junction bases not matched to a gene: 4.

This sequence joins TRBV5-1 and TRBJ2-2, with 7 bases aligning to TRBD1. From germline, CDR1 is SGHRS and CDR2 YFSETQ. V gave up 3 bases and J gave up 5 bases; unmatched junction bases: 7. This CDR3 has 15 amino acids. The chain's CDR3 is CASSSTGKRTGELFF. The CDR3 DNA reads as TGCGCCAGCAGCTCGACAGGGAAGCGGACCGGGGAGCTGTTTTTT. The full variable domain, rest sourced from reference TRBV5-1 and TRBJ2-2, is KAGVTQTPRYLIKTRGQQVTLSCSPISGHRSVSWYQQTPGQGLQFLFEYFSETQRNKGNFPGRFSGRQFSNSRSEMNVSTLELGDSALYLCASSSTGKRTGELFFGEGSRLTVL.

CDR3 nucleotides: TGTGCCAGCAACTCACTGGACAGGGGGCCAGGAAACACCATATATTTT. The encoded protein is CASNSLDRGPGNTIYF. The chain employs TRBV7-2 and TRBJ1-3; 11 bases align to TRBD1. Germline V lookup: CDR1 SGHTA, CDR2 FQGNSA. The CDR3 runs to 16 residues. J lost 4 bases, V lost 7 bases, and 9 bases had no gene match.

The CDR3 DNA sequence: TGTGCCAGCTCACCCGGGATGAACACTGAAGCTTTCTTT. Encoded protein: CASSPGMNTEAFF. The chain links TRBV18 to TRBJ1-1; D is unclear. The CDR3 extends over 13 amino acids. V lost 3 bases, J lost 0 bases, and 5 bases lay in between. Germline V gives CDR1 KGHSH, CDR2 LQKENI.

A remark on this clone: The conserved closing phenylalanine or tryptophan is absent in this CDR3, likely reflecting a read error. The chain joins TRBV7-2 to TRBJ1-2; 10 nucleotides line up with TRBD1. Germline-derived CDR1 and CDR2 are SGHTA and FQGNSA. The CDR3 totals 15 residues. The ends lost 1 base at V and 5 bases at J; junction bases unmatched: 4. The chain's CDR3 is CASSLGGTGEYGYTL. The CDR3 region has the DNA TGTGCCAGCAGCTTAGGCGGGACAGGGGAATATGGCTACACCCTC.

The rearrangement uses TRBV20-1 and TRBJ1-2, with 7 bases lining up with TRBD1. This CDR3 region has 11 residues. The germline CDR1 and CDR2 sequences are DFQATT and SNEGSKA (reference sequence). Trimming at V came to 7 bases and at J to 8 bases, leaving 7 bases not matched to a gene. The CDR3 is CSVKGAPGYTF. As DNA, the CDR3 is TGCAGTGTTAAGGGGGCGCCGGGCTACACCTTC.

This sequence joins TRBV5-1 and TRBJ2-2, with D possibly TRBD1 on 6 matching bases. Per the germline V gene, CDR1 is SGHRS and CDR2 is YFSETQ. Trimming removed 0 bases from V and 10 bases from J, with 10 bases in between. The CDR3 is 13 amino acids. CDR3 in amino acids: CASSLGDTKELFF. The DNA for the CDR3 is TGCGCCAGCAGCTTGGGGGACACAAAGGAGCTGTTTTTT.

This clone was recorded only once. CDR3 loop: CAWSARGEQYF. The CDR3 nucleotides are TGTGCCTGGTCGGCGCGAGGCGAGCAGTACTTC. The chain uses TRBV30 and TRBJ2-7; D is unclear. The CDR3 has 11 residues. The germline CDR1 and CDR2 sequences are GTSNPN and SVGIG (reference sequence). V shed 5 bases and J shed 6 bases, with 11 bases lying between them.